This T cell receptor beta chain comes out of a study of PD-1 blockade in mismatch repair-deficient tumors. Germline V CDR1 and CDR2: MDHEN, SYDVKM. Losses at the gene ends were 7 bases for V and 0 bases for J; bases not matched to a gene: 12. The CDR3 runs to 18 residues. Data came from immunoSEQ multiplex PCR; TCRdb stores just in-frame clones and leaves some out. The sample lists around 37,000 clones; roughly 84% were seen once. This receptor was obtained from an adult with mismatch repair-deficient cancer. The chain employs TRBV28 and TRBJ2-1; TRBD2 matches at 10 bases. This specimen consisted of PBMCs, obtained 38 to 40 weeks after starting pembrolizumab. CDR3 in DNA: TGTGCCAGCACCTCGCTAGCGGGAGTCCCGAGCTCCTACAATGAGCAGTTCTTC. It codes for CASTSLAGVPSSYNEQFF.